This TCR beta chain is from a study of OX40 agonist ivuxolimab in advanced cancers. About the research overall: Hepatocellular carcinoma, melanoma, renal cell or head and neck cancer was diagnosed in the dose-escalation patients.

The V gene's germline CDR1 is LNHDA and CDR2 SQIVND (reference sequence). Trimming took off 4 bases at V and 8 bases at J, with 17 bases between the two ends. The CDR3 totals 14 residues. Overall study results and limits: Expanded clones were, on average, more numerous in CD8+ T cells than in CD4+. Individuals who were partial responders at 0.1-3.0 mg/kg had clonal expansion that ranked among the lowest.

Concerning this clone: What it binds is not known.

Clones were sequenced by immunoSEQ multiplex PCR, and TCRdb holds only the in-frame ones, with some missing. The sample records tens of thousands of clones, about 88% being singletons. Material: CD4+ or CD8+ T cells sorted from blood, obtained in a trial of the OX40 agonist ivuxolimab. V is TRBV19 and J is TRBJ1-2; TRBD1 is a possible D gene (5 bases). The sequence was collected from an adult with an advanced solid tumor such as melanoma, head and neck, liver or kidney cancer. The DNA of the CDR3 is TGTGCCAGTAGTACCCCCGAGCGGGGCGAAGGCTACACCTTC. This codes for CASSTPERGEGYTF.